This entry concerns a single T cell receptor beta chain. Its antigen is currently unknown. The data originate from a study of Ad26.COV2.S vaccination and SARS-CoV-2 variants. Sequenced by immunoSEQ multiplex PCR; TCRdb stores in-frame clones only, minus some. This table holds about 400,000 clones, roughly 90% found once. Treatment denoted: approximately 18 received Ad26.COV2.S at low or high dose, single or two shots; about five received placebo; per-sample allocation not given. Sampling happened 63 days after the first vaccine or placebo injection. General study points: Participants given vaccine showed non-spike TCR breadth similar to that of placebo recipients.

Between the trimmed V and J ends, which lost 7 bases and 4 bases, there was a span of 19 bases. This CDR3 contains 15 residues. Germline V gives CDR1 WSHSY, CDR2 SAAADI. The sequence came from a person between 18 and 59 years old who received the Ad26.COV2.S COVID-19 vaccine or a placebo. The V gene is TRBV10-2, the J gene TRBJ1-1; tentative D call: TRBD1 (6 bases). This specimen consisted of peripheral blood, obtained in a trial of Ad26.COV2.S vaccine versus placebo. CDR3 region: CASNPGEAQLTEAFF. The CDR3 DNA reads TGCGCCAGCAACCCAGGGGAGGCCCAACTCACTGAAGCTTTCTTT.